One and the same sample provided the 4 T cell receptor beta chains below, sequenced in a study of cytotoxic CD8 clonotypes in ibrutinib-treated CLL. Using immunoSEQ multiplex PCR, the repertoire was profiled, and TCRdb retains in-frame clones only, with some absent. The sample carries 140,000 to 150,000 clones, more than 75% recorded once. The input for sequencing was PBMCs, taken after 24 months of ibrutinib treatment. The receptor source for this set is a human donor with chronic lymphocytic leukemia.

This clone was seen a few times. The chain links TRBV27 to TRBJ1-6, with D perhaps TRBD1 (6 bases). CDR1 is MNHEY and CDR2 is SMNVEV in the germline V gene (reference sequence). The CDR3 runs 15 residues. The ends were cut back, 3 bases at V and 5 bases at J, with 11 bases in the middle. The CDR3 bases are TGTGCCAGCAGTTTGTATGGGGGCGATAATTCACCCCTCCACTTT. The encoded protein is CASSLYGGDNSPLHF.

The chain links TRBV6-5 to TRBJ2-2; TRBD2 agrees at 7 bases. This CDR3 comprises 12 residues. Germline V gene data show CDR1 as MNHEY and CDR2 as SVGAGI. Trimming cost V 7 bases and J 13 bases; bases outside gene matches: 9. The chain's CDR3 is CASTLPGLPLFF. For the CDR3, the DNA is TGTGCCAGCACACTCCCGGGACTACCGCTGTTTTTT.

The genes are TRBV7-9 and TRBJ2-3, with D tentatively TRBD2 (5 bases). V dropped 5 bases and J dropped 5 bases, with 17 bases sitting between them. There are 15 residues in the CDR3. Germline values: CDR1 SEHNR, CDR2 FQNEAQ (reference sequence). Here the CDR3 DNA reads TGTGCCAGCAGCCCCCCCCCGGGCCGGGGAGATACGCAGTATTTT. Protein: CASSPPPGRGDTQYF.

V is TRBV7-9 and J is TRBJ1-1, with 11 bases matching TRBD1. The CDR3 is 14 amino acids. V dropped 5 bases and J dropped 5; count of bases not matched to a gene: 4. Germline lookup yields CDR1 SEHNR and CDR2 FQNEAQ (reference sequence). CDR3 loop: CASSLRDRGTEAFF. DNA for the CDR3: TGTGCCAGCAGCCTCCGGGACAGGGGGACTGAAGCTTTCTTT.